The 22 T cell receptor beta chains below were found in one sample sequenced in a study of cytomegalovirus exposure and HLA in healthy donors. It was with 60 Vbeta and 13 Jbeta primers that the PCR ran. Only in-frame clones appear in the TCRdb table, and some are missing; sequencing was by immunoSEQ multiplex PCR. The sample consists of approximately 120,000 clones, around 80% of them appearing once. Sample: PBMCs. The source of these receptors is a man in his forties or fifties in good health and CMV-seronegative.

This chain uses TRBV9 with TRBJ1-1, with 7 bases matching TRBD1. V shed 4 bases and J 0 bases; nucleotides not matched to a gene: 9. The CDR3 is 16 amino acids. Germline CDR1 SGDLS, CDR2 YYNGEE. The CDR3 here is CASSLGTVVMNTEAFF. The CDR3, as DNA: TGTGCCAGCAGCCTTGGGACAGTCGTAATGAACACTGAAGCTTTCTTT.

This rearrangement joins TRBV7-2 to TRBJ2-1, with TRBD2 identical over 8 bases. The length of the CDR3 is 14 residues. V trimming: 7 bases; J trimming: 5 bases; junction bases outside the gene matches: 7. Germline CDR1 SGHTA, CDR2 FQGNSA. CDR3 residues: CASTGTRHHNEQFF. The CDR3 DNA reads TGTGCCAGCACCGGGACTAGGCACCACAATGAGCAGTTCTTC.

The chain couples TRBV5-1 to TRBJ1-2, with D uncertain. From germline, CDR1 is SGHRS and CDR2 YFSETQ. Deletions cut 0 bases from V and 0 bases from J, with 12 bases between. This CDR3 has 16 amino acids. The CDR3 nucleotides are TGCGCCAGCAGCTTGGGGTCGGGGTCGTCTAACTATGGCTACACCTTC. Amino acid sequence: CASSLGSGSSNYGYTF.

A single count supports this clone. The chain joins TRBV6-5 to TRBJ1-6, with D maybe TRBD1 (6 bases). CDR3 length: 16 amino acids. Trimming took off 3 bases at V and 9 bases at J, with 18 bases between the two ends. The germline V gene encodes CDR1 MNHEY and CDR2 SVGAGI. This chain's CDR3 is CASSYSYNRVGSPLHF. The DNA for the CDR3 is TGTGCCAGCAGTTATTCTTACAACAGGGTGGGTTCACCCCTCCACTTT.

The chain joins TRBV27 to TRBJ2-1; maybe TRBD1 (5 bases). The CDR3 has 15 residues. Trimming took 4 bases from V and 10 from J, leaving 20 bases between them. The germline V gene encodes CDR1 MNHEY and CDR2 SMNVEV (reference sequence). CDR3 coding DNA: TGTGCCAGCAGTTCAGGGCCTATAGACCCGATAGAGCAGTTCTTC. Translation gives CASSSGPIDPIEQFF.

The chain carries TRBV2 and TRBJ1-5; D may be TRBD1 (5 bases). The CDR3 has 14 amino acids. V was pared by 4 bases and J by 7 bases, with 14 bases between. Germline loops: CDR1 SNHLY, CDR2 FYNNEI. CDR3: CASSGGSGRQPQHF. The CDR3, as DNA: TGTGCCAGCAGTGGGGGCAGTGGTAGACAGCCCCAGCATTTT.

The V gene is TRBV7-2, the J gene TRBJ2-5, with TRBD1 matching over 7 bases. The CDR3 length is 16 residues. The V gene's germline CDR1 is SGHTA and CDR2 FQGNSA. The V segment lost 1 base and the J segment 1 base; nucleotides outside the gene matches: 6. The CDR3 coding sequence is TGTGCCAGCAGCTTAGTAGGGGGCGGCCTCCAAGAGACCCAGTACTTC. Encoded protein: CASSLVGGGLQETQYF.

This clone was recorded once. The chain is built from TRBV13 and TRBJ1-6; maybe TRBD1 (5 bases). Germline loops: CDR1 PRHDT, CDR2 FYEKMQ (reference sequence). Trimming removed 5 bases from V and 9 bases from J, with 11 bases in between. This CDR3 spans 13 amino acids. Written as DNA, the CDR3 is TGTGCCAGCAGCCCAGACAGTGTTTCACCCCTCCACTTT. Translation: CASSPDSVSPLHF.

The J gene is TRBJ2-5, the V gene TRBV5-4, with 11 nucleotides matching TRBD2. Germline V gene lookup returns CDR1 SGHNT and CDR2 YYREEE (reference sequence). The CDR3 length is 15 residues. The trim removed 4 bases at V and 5 bases at J, leaving 7 bases unmatched. In nucleotides, the CDR3 is TGTGCCAGCAGCCCTAGCGGGGGGATGCGTGAGACCCAGTACTTC. This codes for CASSPSGGMRETQYF.

The chain couples TRBV6-5 to TRBJ2-5, with TRBD1 identical over 7 bases. The tail of the sequence fits TRBJ2-7 better, so the J call may be wrong. The CDR3 runs 15 residues. Per germline, CDR1 MNHEY and CDR2 SVGAGI. CDR3 loop: CASSYGGQQTYEQYF. As DNA, the CDR3 is TGTGCCAGCAGTTACGGGGGACAGCAGACCTACGAGCAGTACTTC.

This chain uses TRBV11-3 with TRBJ2-1; 7 bases match TRBD1. The germline V gene has CDR1 SGHNT and CDR2 YENEEA. This CDR3 is 14 amino acids long. V was pared by 4 bases and J by 0 bases, with 0 bases of the junction left unmatched. CDR3 sequence reads: CASSSGGSYNEQFF. As DNA, the CDR3 is TGTGCCAGCAGCTCAGGGGGCTCCTACAATGAGCAGTTCTTC. Full variable domain (remainder filled in from reference TRBV11-3 and TRBJ2-1): EAGVVQSPRYKIIEKKQPVAFWCNPISGHNTLYWYLQNLGQGPELLIRYENEEAVDDSQLPKDRFSAERLKGVDSTLKIQPAELGDSAVYLCASSSGGSYNEQFFGPGTRLTVL.

V gene TRBV7-2 combines with J gene TRBJ1-4; 7 positions agree with TRBD1. This CDR3 is built from 15 residues. Germline CDR1 is SGHTA and CDR2 is FQGNSA. V shed 2 bases, J shed 7 bases, and the junction held 7 bases outside the gene matches. CDR3 residues: CASSLPGQPVEKLFF. The DNA of the CDR3 is TGTGCCAGCAGCTTACCGGGACAGCCCGTTGAAAAACTGTTTTTT.

The chain joins TRBV19 to TRBJ1-1, with 9 bases lining up with TRBD1. Germline trimming cut 5 bases from V and 5 bases from J; bases unmatched to any gene: 6. The CDR3 has 14 residues. From germline, CDR1 is LNHDA and CDR2 SQIVND (reference sequence). In DNA form, the CDR3 reads TGTGCCAGTAGTCTACAGGGGGCCTGGACTGAAGCTTTCTTT. The encoded protein is CASSLQGAWTEAFF.

The sample holds a few counts of this clone. The J gene is TRBJ2-2, the V gene TRBV5-1, with a weak D call TRBD2 (6 bases). The germline V gene has CDR1 SGHRS and CDR2 YFSETQ. The CDR3 loop spans 15 amino acids. V shed 0 bases and J shed 7 bases, with 13 bases lying between them. CDR3 DNA sequence: TGCGCCAGCAGCTTGGAGGCTAGCGTAGACGGGGAGCTGTTTTTT. Translated, it gives CASSLEASVDGELFF.

The chain employs TRBV28 and TRBJ2-7; 8 bases align to TRBD1. Trimming at V came to 5 bases and at J to 2 bases, leaving 11 bases not matched to a gene. The CDR3 consists of 16 residues. In germline, CDR1 is MDHEN, CDR2 SYDVKM. In nucleotides, the CDR3 is TGTGCCAGCAGTGGGGGACAGGCTGTGATGCCCTACGAGCAGTACGTC. It specifies CASSGGQAVMPYEQYV.

The sample holds a few counts of this clone. This chain uses TRBV30 with TRBJ2-3; possibly TRBD2 for D (6 bases). This CDR3 is 14 amino acids long. CDR1 is GTSNPN, CDR2 SVGIG, per germline (reference sequence). Trimming took 1 base from V and 1 from J, leaving 9 bases between them. CDR3 nucleotide sequence: TGTGCCTGGAGTGAGGGACTCCGCACAGATACGCAGTATTTT. Protein product: CAWSEGLRTDTQYF.

The gene calls are TRBV5-4 and TRBJ1-2; 9 nucleotides line up with TRBD1. V lost 5 bases to trimming and J lost 7 bases; unmatched junction nucleotides: 12. CDR1 and CDR2 from the germline V gene are SGHNT and YYREEE (reference sequence). The CDR3 loop spans 15 amino acids. As DNA, the CDR3 is TGTGCCAGCAGTGTCCGGGACAGGGCAATCGGTGGCTACACCTTC. It encodes CASSVRDRAIGGYTF.

The V and J genes are TRBV28 and TRBJ2-7; TRBD1 aligns across 7 bases. Losses at the gene ends were 5 bases for V and 6 bases for J; bases not matched to a gene: 7. Germline assignment: CDR1 MDHEN and CDR2 SYDVKM. The CDR3 runs to 13 residues. CDR3 amino acids: CASSPDREFEQYV. CDR3 coding DNA: TGTGCCAGCAGTCCAGACAGGGAGTTCGAGCAGTACGTC.

The V gene is TRBV6-5, the J gene TRBJ1-1; 7 bases are a match to TRBD1. Germline V gives CDR1 MNHEY, CDR2 SVGAGI. The CDR3 totals 13 residues. V lost 6 bases, J lost 5 bases, and 6 bases stayed unmatched. CDR3 in DNA: TGTGCCAGCAGAAACACAGGGGAAACTGAAGCTTTCTTT. Translation: CASRNTGETEAFF.

The chain uses TRBV5-1 and TRBJ2-1; D might be TRBD1 (6 bases). This CDR3 contains 15 residues. CDR1 is SGHRS, CDR2 YFSETQ, per germline. Trimming removed 0 bases from V and 5 bases from J, with 12 bases in between. The CDR3 DNA reads as TGCGCCAGCAGCTTGGAGGGGGATTGGGACAATGAGCAGTTCTTC. It encodes CASSLEGDWDNEQFF.

The chain employs TRBV6-6 and TRBJ1-2, with 8 bases lining up with TRBD1. CDR3 size: 13 residues. V trimming: 5 bases; J trimming: 8 bases; junction bases outside the gene matches: 7. Germline V gives CDR1 MNHNY, CDR2 SVGAGI (reference sequence). The CDR3 coding sequence is TGTGCCAGCAGTCCGACAGGGGCATTAGGCTACACCTTC. It codes for CASSPTGALGYTF.

V is TRBV29-1 and J is TRBJ1-1; D is perhaps TRBD1 (5 bases). Trimming pared 4 bases from V and 5 bases from J, leaving 14 bases between. CDR3 length equals 13 residues. Germline values: CDR1 SQVTM, CDR2 ANQGSEA. The CDR3: CSVATGGDTEAFF. CDR3 bases: TGCAGCGTTGCGACGGGGGGAGATACTGAAGCTTTCTTT. Supplemented by reference TRBV29-1 and TRBJ1-1, the full variable domain reads SAVISQKPSRDICQRGTSLTIQCQVDSQVTMMFWYRQQPGQSLTLIATANQGSEATYESGFVIDKFPISRPNLTFSTLTVSNMSPEDSSIYLCSVATGGDTEAFFGQGTRLTVV.